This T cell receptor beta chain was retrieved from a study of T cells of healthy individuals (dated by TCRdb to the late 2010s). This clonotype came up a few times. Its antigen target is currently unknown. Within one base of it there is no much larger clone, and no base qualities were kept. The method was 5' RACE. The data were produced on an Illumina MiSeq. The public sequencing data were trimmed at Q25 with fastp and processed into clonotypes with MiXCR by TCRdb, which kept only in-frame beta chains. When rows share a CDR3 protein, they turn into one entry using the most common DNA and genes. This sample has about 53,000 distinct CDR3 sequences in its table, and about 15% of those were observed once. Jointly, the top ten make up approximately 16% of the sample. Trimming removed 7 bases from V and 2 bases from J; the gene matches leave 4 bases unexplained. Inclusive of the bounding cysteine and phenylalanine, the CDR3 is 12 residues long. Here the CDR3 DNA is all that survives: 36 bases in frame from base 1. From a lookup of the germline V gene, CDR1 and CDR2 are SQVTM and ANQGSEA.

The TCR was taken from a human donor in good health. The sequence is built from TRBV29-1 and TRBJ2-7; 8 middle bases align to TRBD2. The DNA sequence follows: TGCAGCGCCGGGGGGGAGGCCTACGAGCAGTACTTC. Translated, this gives CSAGGEAYEQYF.